This TCR beta chain was identified during a study of early T cells in non-severe SARS-CoV-2 infection. On the study more broadly: RNA in bulk from unsorted whole blood was sequenced, and chains were unpaired. Study-wide results and limits: CD4 and private specificities were missed by VDJdb matching, which favored anti-spike CD8 responses.

This clonotype showed up just a few times. Antigen: not known. This CDR3 comprises 15 residues. V lost 1 base, J lost 2 bases, and 5 bases stayed unmatched. The V gene's germline CDR1 is DFQATT and CDR2 SNEGSKA (reference sequence). Individual cDNA molecules received unique molecular identifiers during library preparation. MiXCR was run by TCRdb on the 5' RACE reads, yielding one entry per CDR3 protein. The table shows over 85,000 distinct CDR3 sequences, with 15% to 20% occurring only once. The source is an adult who was a healthcare worker with PCR-confirmed SARS-CoV-2 infection or an uninfected control (not recorded which). Sequenced material: whole blood. This chain joins TRBV20-1 and TRBJ2-4; 7 bases align to TRBD1. For the CDR3, the DNA is TGCAGTGCTAGAGGTTGGGACAGCTCCAAAAACATTCAGTACTTC. Its protein product is CSARGWDSSKNIQYF.